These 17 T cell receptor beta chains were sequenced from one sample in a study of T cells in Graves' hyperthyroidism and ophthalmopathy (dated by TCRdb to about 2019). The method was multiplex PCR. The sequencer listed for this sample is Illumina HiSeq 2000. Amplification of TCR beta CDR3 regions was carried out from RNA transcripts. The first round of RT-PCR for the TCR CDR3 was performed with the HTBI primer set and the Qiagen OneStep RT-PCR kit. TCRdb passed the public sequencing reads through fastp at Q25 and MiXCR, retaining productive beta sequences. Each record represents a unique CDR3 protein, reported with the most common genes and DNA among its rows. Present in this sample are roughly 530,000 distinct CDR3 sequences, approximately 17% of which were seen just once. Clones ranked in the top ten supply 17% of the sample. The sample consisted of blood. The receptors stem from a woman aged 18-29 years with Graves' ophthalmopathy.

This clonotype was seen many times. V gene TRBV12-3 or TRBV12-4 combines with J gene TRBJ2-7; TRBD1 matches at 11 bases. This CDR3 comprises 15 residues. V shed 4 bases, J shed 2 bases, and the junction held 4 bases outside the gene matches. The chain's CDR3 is CASSYGGQGAYEQYF. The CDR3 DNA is TGTGCCAGCAGTTACGGGGGACAGGGGGCCTACGAGCAGTACTTC.

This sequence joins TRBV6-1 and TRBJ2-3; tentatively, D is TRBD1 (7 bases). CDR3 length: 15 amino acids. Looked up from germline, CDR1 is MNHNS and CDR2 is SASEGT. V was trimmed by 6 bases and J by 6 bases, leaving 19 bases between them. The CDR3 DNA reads TGTGCCAGCAGACTCACAGGGGCCGGAGGGGATACGCAGTATTTT. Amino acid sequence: CASRLTGAGGDTQYF.

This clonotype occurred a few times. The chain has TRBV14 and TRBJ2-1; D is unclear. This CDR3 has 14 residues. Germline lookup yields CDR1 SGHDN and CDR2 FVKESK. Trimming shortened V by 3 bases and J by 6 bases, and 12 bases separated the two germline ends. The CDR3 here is CASSQGYILNEQFF. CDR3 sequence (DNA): TGTGCCAGCAGCCAGGGGTATATCCTCAATGAGCAGTTCTTC.

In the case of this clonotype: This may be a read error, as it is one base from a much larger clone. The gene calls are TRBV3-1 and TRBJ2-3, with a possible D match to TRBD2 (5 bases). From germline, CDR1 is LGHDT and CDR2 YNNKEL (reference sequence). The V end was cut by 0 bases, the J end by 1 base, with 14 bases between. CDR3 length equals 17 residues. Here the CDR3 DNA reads TGTGCCAGCAGCCAAGATGATAGGACTTGCGGCACAGATACGCAGTATTTT. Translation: CASSQDDRTCGTDTQYF.

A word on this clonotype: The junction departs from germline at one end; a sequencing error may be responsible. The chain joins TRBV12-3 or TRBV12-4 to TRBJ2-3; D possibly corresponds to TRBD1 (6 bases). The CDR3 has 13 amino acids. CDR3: CAGSLTRQVAQYF. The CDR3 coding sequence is TGTGCCGGCAGTTTAACCCGACAGGTCGCGCAGTATTTT.

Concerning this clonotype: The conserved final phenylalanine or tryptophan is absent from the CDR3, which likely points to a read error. The DNA for the CDR3 is TGTGCCAGCAGTTACTCCCAAGTAGTGTTTGACACCGGGGAGCTGTTTTCT. Translating gives CASSYSQVVFDTGELFS. The gene calls are TRBV6-5 and TRBJ2-2; D gene unclear. The V gene's germline CDR1 is MNHEY and CDR2 SVGAGI. The CDR3 has 17 residues. The V end lost 0 bases, the J end lost 3 bases, and 14 bases lay between the germline ends.

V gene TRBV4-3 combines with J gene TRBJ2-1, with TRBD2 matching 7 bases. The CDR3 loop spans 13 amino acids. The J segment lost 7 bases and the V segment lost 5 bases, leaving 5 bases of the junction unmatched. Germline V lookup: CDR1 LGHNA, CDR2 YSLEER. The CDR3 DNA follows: TGCGCCAGCAGCGGGAGGGCCGAAAATGAGCAGTTCTTC. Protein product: CASSGRAENEQFF.

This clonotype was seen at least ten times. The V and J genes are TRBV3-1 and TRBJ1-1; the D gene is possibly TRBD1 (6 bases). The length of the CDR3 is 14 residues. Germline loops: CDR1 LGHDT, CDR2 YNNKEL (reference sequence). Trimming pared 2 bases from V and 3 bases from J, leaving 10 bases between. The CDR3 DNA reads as TGTGCCAGCAGCCAAAAAGGGGGGGACACTGAAGCTTTCTTT. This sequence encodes CASSQKGGDTEAFF. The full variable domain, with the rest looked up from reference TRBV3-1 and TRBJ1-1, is DTAVSQTPKYLVTQMGNDKSIKCEQNLGHDTMYWYKQDSKKFLKIMFSYNNKELIINETVPNRFSPKSPDKAHLNLHINSLELGDSAVYFCASSQKGGDTEAFFGQGTRLTVV.

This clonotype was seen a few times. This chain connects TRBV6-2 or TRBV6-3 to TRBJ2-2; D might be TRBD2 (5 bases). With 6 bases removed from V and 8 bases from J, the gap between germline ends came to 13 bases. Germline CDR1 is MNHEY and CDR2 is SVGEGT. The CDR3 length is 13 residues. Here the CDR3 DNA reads TGTGCCAGCAGGCCCCTAGCTGCAGGGGAGCTGTTTTTT. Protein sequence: CASRPLAAGELFF.

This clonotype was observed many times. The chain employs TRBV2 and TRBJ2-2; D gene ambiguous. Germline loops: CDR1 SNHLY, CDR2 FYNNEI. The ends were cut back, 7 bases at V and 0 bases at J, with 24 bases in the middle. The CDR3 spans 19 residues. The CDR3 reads CASTPGAVPELTNTGELFF. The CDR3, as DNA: TGTGCCAGCACCCCTGGAGCAGTACCCGAGCTAACGAACACCGGGGAGCTGTTTTTT.

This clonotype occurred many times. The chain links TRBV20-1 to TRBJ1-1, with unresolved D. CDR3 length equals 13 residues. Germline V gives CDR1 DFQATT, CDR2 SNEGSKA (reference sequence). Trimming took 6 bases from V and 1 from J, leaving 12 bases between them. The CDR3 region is CSAVRAENTEAFF. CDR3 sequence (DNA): TGCAGTGCAGTGAGGGCAGAGAACACTGAAGCTTTCTTT.

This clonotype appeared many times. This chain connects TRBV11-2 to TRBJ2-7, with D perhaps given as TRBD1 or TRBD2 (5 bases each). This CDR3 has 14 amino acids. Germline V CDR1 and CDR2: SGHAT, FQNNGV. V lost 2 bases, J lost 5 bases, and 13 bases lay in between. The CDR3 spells CASSLSPGADEQYF. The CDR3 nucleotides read TGTGCCAGCAGCTTAAGTCCCGGGGCCGACGAGCAGTACTTC.

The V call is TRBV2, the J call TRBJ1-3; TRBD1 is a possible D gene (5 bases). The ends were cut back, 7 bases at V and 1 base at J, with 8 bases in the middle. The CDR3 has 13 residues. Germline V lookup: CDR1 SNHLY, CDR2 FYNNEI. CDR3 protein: CASKPGSGNTIYF. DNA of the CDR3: TGTGCCAGCAAACCAGGGTCTGGAAACACCATATATTTT.

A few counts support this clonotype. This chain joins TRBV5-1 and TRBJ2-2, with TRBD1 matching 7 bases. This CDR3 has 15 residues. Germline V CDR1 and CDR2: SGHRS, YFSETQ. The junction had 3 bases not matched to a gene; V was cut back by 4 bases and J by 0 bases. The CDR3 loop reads CASSTGQPNTGELFF. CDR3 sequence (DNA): TGCGCCAGCAGCACGGGACAGCCGAACACCGGGGAGCTGTTTTTT.

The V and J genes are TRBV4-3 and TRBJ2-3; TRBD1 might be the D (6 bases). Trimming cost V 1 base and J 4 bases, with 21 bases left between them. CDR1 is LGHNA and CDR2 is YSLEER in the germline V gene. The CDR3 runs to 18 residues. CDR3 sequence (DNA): TGCGCCAGCAGCCAAGGTGGCAGGGGACGGGACGCCGCAGATACGCAGTATTTT. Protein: CASSQGGRGRDAADTQYF.

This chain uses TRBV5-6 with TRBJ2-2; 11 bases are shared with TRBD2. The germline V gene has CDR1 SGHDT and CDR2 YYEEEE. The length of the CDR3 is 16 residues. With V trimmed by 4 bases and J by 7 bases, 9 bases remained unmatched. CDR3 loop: CASSPGLAETGGELFF. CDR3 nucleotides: TGTGCCAGCAGCCCGGGACTAGCGGAGACCGGCGGGGAGCTGTTTTTT.

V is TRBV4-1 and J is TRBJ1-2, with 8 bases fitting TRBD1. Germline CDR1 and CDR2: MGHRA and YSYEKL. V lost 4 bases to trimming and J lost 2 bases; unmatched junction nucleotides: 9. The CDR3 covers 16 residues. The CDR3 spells CASSPDRGYTNYGYTF. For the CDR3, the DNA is TGCGCCAGCAGCCCAGACAGGGGTTATACCAACTATGGCTACACCTTC.